Following are 16 T cell receptor beta chains from one sample sequenced in a study of shared clonotypes between healthy human individuals. Terminally differentiated effector memory CD45RA+ cells were left out of the naive CD8 fraction, which was CD45RO-negative and positively selected for CCR7. Produced via immunoSEQ multiplex PCR; TCRdb's table is partial and in-frame only. Here the sample spans about 650,000 clones, about 95% being singletons. Sequencing input: naive CD8+ T cells sorted from blood. Receptors originate from a woman in her twenties or thirties in good health.

V gene TRBV5-8 combines with J gene TRBJ2-5; D remains ambiguous. The J call is uncertain, as TRBJ2-7 better fits the DNA end. CDR3 length: 17 amino acids. Germline CDR1 SGHTS, CDR2 YDEGEE. CDR3 region: CASSSLTGEKTSYEQYF. CDR3 DNA sequence: TGTGCCAGCAGCTCTCTCACCGGCGAGAAAACCTCCTACGAGCAGTACTTC.

The chain recombines TRBV29-1 with TRBJ2-1; the D gene could be TRBD1 or TRBD2 (5 bases each). CDR3 length equals 14 residues. Trimming stripped 6 bases from V and 0 bases from J, with 12 bases between. Germline V gene data show CDR1 as SQVTM and CDR2 as ANQGSEA. The DNA for the CDR3 is TGCAGCGTGGCAGGGAGAGACTCCTACAATGAGCAGTTCTTC. The encoded protein is CSVAGRDSYNEQFF.

This chain connects TRBV28 to TRBJ1-2; maybe TRBD1 (6 bases). The CDR3 has 14 residues. CDR1 MDHEN and CDR2 SYDVKM come from the germline V gene. Trimming left V 5 bases short and J 1 base short, with 11 bases between. The CDR3 DNA reads as TGTGCCAGCAGTACGGGGGCGCTTAACTATGGCTACACCTTC. Translating it yields CASSTGALNYGYTF.

This chain joins TRBV5-6 and TRBJ2-7; TRBD1 matches at 10 bases. Germline trimming cut 2 bases from V and 4 bases from J; bases unmatched to any gene: 12. The CDR3 is made up of 17 amino acids. CDR1 and CDR2 (germline): SGHDT, YYEEEE. The chain's CDR3 is CASSFQHGRQGAYEQYF. The CDR3 nucleotides read TGTGCCAGCAGCTTCCAACACGGCCGACAGGGGGCATACGAGCAGTACTTC.

The chain employs TRBV2 and TRBJ1-1, with D tentatively TRBD1 (5 bases). Germline V lookup: CDR1 SNHLY, CDR2 FYNNEI. The V and J ends lost 2 bases and 4 bases respectively, with 11 bases between them. There are 14 residues in the CDR3. This CDR3 reads CASSEQGRSTEAFF. Written as DNA, the CDR3 is TGTGCCAGCAGTGAACAGGGTCGGAGCACTGAAGCTTTCTTT.

This chain connects TRBV28 to TRBJ2-3, with 7 bases aligning to TRBD2. The trim removed 4 bases at V and 0 bases at J, leaving 13 bases unmatched. The length of the CDR3 is 18 residues. From germline, CDR1 is MDHEN and CDR2 SYDVKM. CDR3 in DNA: TGTGCCAGCAGTTCAATAGCCCTAGCGGTAGAGAGCACAGATACGCAGTATTTT. It encodes CASSSIALAVESTDTQYF.

This clone was recorded only once. CDR3 sequence reads: CASSFGTGELFF. In nucleotides, the CDR3 is TGTGCCAGCAGCTTTGGCACCGGGGAGCTGTTTTTT. The chain is built from TRBV11-2 and TRBJ2-2; D is uncertain. Germline V gene sequence: CDR1 SGHAT, CDR2 FQNNGV. The ends were cut back, 3 bases at V and 4 bases at J, with 3 bases in the middle. This CDR3 has 12 amino acids.

The V and J genes are TRBV28 and TRBJ2-3, with a tentative D call TRBD2 (6 bases). Germline CDR1 reads MDHEN; CDR2 reads SYDVKM. The CDR3 is 15 amino acids. The V end lost 5 bases, the J end lost 8 bases, and 20 bases lay between the germline ends. The CDR3 region has the DNA TGTGCCAGCAGTCTGACCGGGGGTACATCGGGTACGCAGTATTTT. The encoded protein is CASSLTGGTSGTQYF.

This sequence joins TRBV2 and TRBJ2-7; D is unresolved. The germline gives CDR1 SNHLY, CDR2 FYNNEI. Trimming cost V 3 bases and J 0 bases, with 6 bases left between them. There are 13 residues in the CDR3. In nucleotides, the CDR3 is TGTGCCAGCAGTGATGTGGTCTCCTACGAGCAGTACTTC. It yields the protein CASSDVVSYEQYF.

The rearrangement links TRBV5-6 to TRBJ2-7; 8 bases align to TRBD1. Per germline, CDR1 SGHDT and CDR2 YYEEEE. V dropped 2 bases and J dropped 6; count of bases not matched to a gene: 4. This CDR3 contains 13 residues. The CDR3 DNA is TGTGCCAGCAGCTTCGGTACAGGGGGCGAGCAGTACTTC. It is translated as CASSFGTGGEQYF.

The V and J genes are TRBV7-6 and TRBJ1-6; TRBD1 agrees at 8 bases. The CDR3 totals 15 residues. The trim removed 5 bases at V and 10 bases at J, leaving 10 bases unmatched. Germline CDR1 is SGHVS and CDR2 is FNYEAQ. The CDR3 DNA reads as TGTGCCAGCAGCGCCTTGAAGACAGGGGAATCACCCCTCCACTTT. This gives the protein CASSALKTGESPLHF.

This chain joins TRBV7-3 and TRBJ2-7; D might be TRBD2 (6 bases). The CDR3 covers 15 residues. Germline V gene data show CDR1 as SGHTA and CDR2 as FQGTGA. V was clipped by 4 bases and J by 2 bases, with 15 bases between them. Written as DNA, the CDR3 is TGTGCCAGCAGCTCCCGGGACTCTCTCGCCTACGAGCAGTACTTC. It is translated as CASSSRDSLAYEQYF.

CDR3 sequence (DNA): TGCGCCAGCATAGACTCCGGGACACAGAACACCGGGGAGCTGTTTTTT. This translates into CASIDSGTQNTGELFF. The chain couples TRBV10-2 to TRBJ2-2; TRBD1 might be the D (6 bases). This CDR3 has 16 residues. CDR1 and CDR2 (germline): WSHSY, SAAADI. The V end lost 7 bases, the J end lost 1 base, and 16 bases lay between the germline ends.

This clone appeared a single time. The rearrangement joins TRBV28 to TRBJ2-2, with 12 bases lining up with TRBD2. CDR3 length: 21 amino acids. With 4 bases clipped from V and 3 bases from J, the junction kept 18 bases outside the gene matches. Per the germline V gene, CDR1 is MDHEN and CDR2 is SYDVKM. Here the CDR3 DNA reads TGTGCCAGCAGTTCCGACCGACTAGCGGGAGAGATGGGGACGTACACCGGGGAGCTGTTTTTT. Protein: CASSSDRLAGEMGTYTGELFF.

The CDR3 coding sequence is TGTGCCAGCAGGACCTTCACTCCTGGGGACACTGAAGCTTTCTTT. Amino acid sequence: CASRTFTPGDTEAFF. The V gene is TRBV19, the J gene TRBJ1-1; D ambiguous. This CDR3 region has 15 residues. V was trimmed by 9 bases and J by 3 bases, leaving 20 bases between them. Germline CDR1 reads LNHDA; CDR2 reads SQIVND (reference sequence).

V usage is TRBV11-2 and J usage is TRBJ2-1; TRBD2 matches at 13 bases. Germline V CDR1 and CDR2: SGHAT, FQNNGV. The CDR3 totals 16 residues. J gave up 5 bases and V 5 bases, and 6 bases lay outside the gene matches. The CDR3 DNA reads as TGTGCCAGCAGCCGACGGACTAGCGGGAGCCACAATGAGCAGTTCTTC. Translated: CASSRRTSGSHNEQFF. Looking up the rest from reference TRBV11-2 and TRBJ2-1 gives the full variable domain: EAGVAQSPRYKIIEKRQSVAFWCNPISGHATLYWYQQILGQGPKLLIQFQNNGVVDDSQLPKDRFSAERLKGVDSTLKIQPAKLEDSAVYLCASSRRTSGSHNEQFFGPGTRLTVL.